This T cell receptor (beta chain) was captured in a study of Graves' ophthalmopathy and Graves' hyperthyroidism. Whole-study context: Hyperthyroidism was classified as stable if no ophthalmopathy occurred within 18 months of follow-up.

Investigators amplified TCR beta CDR3 regions from RNA transcripts. Scientists carried out first-round RT-PCR using HTBI primers and then a second-round multiplex PCR. TCRdb re-derived calls from the multiplex PCR reads in MiXCR, one entry per CDR3 protein. The sample lists over a million distinct CDR3 sequences, 35% to 40% seen once, with over 8.5% in the top ten. Study findings and constraints: Ophthalmopathy and stable hyperthyroidism were discriminated by a 13-signature model, with about 90% sensitivity and around 77% specificity. For predicting ophthalmopathy progression, the model had 60% to 71% sensitivity and approximately 77% specificity.

Participants with hyperthyroidism, aged 18 to 65, were newly diagnosed with under 2 months' duration. Turning to this clonotype: Antigen specificity is unknown.

V was cut by 0 bases and J by 0 bases, with 15 bases left in between. This CDR3 comprises 17 residues. Germline V gives CDR1 MNHEY, CDR2 SVGEGT. The receptor was derived from an adult man with Graves' hyperthyroidism. The sample was peripheral blood or thyroid tissue (not recorded which). J is TRBJ2-7 and V is TRBV6-2 or TRBV6-3, with D unresolved. The CDR3 DNA follows: TGTGCCAGCAGTTACTCGATTGATAGTACCGTCTCCTACGAGCAGTACTTC. It is translated as CASSYSIDSTVSYEQYF.